This T cell receptor (beta chain) was observed in a study of blood T cell repertoires in COVID-19. Study as a whole: Specimens from acute and convalescent COVID-19 originated in the United States, Italy and Spain.

The germline V gene encodes CDR1 LGHDT and CDR2 YNNKEL (reference sequence). The CDR3 is 16 residues long. J gave up 2 bases and V 1 base, and 4 bases lay outside the gene matches. In the source study's methods: Amplifying reference gene primers gave estimates of nucleated cell counts. Only in-frame clones appear in the TCRdb table, and some are missing; sequencing was by immunoSEQ multiplex PCR. V and J calls and clone size come straight from that table; D and trimming were deduced from the DNA. The sample has 30,000 or so clones; 75% to 90% are singletons. The specimen was peripheral blood. The V and J genes are TRBV3-1 (or the pseudogene TRBV3-2) and TRBJ2-3; 9 bases align to TRBD2. The source is an elderly man with acute or convalescent COVID-19. DNA of the CDR3: TGTGCCAGCAGCCAAGGAGCGGGGGGTGCCACAGATACGCAGTATTTT. This encodes CASSQGAGGATDTQYF.